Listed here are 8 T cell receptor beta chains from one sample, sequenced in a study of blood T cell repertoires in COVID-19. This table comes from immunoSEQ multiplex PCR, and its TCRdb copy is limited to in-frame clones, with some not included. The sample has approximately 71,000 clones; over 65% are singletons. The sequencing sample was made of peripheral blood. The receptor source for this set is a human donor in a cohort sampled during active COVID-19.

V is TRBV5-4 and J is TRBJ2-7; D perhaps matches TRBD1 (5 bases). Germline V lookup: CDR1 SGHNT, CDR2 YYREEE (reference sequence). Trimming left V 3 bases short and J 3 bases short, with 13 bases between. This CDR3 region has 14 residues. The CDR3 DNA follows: TGTGCCAGCAGCTCGCAGGGAAGGGTCTACGAGCAGTACTTC. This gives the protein CASSSQGRVYEQYF.

CDR3 in DNA: TGCGCCAGCAGCCAAGAGGGGACAGGGCCCCCCTACGAGCAGTACTTC. Translated, it gives CASSQEGTGPPYEQYF. V usage is TRBV4-1 and J usage is TRBJ2-7; TRBD1 matches 9 bases. Germline V gene sequence: CDR1 MGHRA, CDR2 YSYEKL. This CDR3 is 16 amino acids long. The trim removed 0 bases at V and 2 bases at J, leaving 5 bases unmatched.

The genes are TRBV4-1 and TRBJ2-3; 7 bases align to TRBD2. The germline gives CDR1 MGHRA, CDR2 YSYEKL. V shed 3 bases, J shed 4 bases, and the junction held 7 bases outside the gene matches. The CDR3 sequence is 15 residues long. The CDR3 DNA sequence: TGCGCCAGCAGCCACCGAGCGGGGTTCCCAGATACGCAGTATTTT. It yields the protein CASSHRAGFPDTQYF.

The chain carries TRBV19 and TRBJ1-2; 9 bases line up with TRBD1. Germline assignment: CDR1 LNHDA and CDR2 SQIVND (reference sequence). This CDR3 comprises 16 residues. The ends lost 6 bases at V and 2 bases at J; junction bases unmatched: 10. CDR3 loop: CASSTLPGQGNYGYTF. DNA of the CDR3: TGTGCCAGTAGCACTCTACCGGGACAGGGAAACTATGGCTACACCTTC.

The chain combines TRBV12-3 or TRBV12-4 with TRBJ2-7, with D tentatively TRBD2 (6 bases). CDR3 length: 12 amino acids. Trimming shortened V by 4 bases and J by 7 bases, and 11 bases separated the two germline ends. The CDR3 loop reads CASSWGDSEQYF. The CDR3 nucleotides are TGTGCCAGCAGTTGGGGGGACTCGGAGCAGTACTTC.

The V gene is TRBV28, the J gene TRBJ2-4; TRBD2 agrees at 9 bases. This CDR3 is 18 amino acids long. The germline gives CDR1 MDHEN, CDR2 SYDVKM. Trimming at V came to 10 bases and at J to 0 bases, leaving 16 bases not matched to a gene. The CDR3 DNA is TGTGCCACCCTCCCAGCGGGGGGCGGTTCACTAGCCAAAAACATTCAGTACTTC. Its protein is CATLPAGGGSLAKNIQYF.

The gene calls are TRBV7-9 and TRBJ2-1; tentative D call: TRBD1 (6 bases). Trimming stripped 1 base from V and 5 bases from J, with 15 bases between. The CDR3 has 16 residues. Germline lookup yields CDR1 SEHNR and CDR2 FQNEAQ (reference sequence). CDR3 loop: CASSLDRASLDNEQFF. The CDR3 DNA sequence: TGTGCCAGCAGCTTAGACAGGGCATCTCTCGACAATGAGCAGTTCTTC.

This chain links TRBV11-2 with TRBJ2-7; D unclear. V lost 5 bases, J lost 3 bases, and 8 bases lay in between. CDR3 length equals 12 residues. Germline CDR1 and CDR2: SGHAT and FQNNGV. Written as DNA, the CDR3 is TGTGCCAGCAGCCCAGGATACTACGAGCAGTACTTC. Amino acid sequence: CASSPGYYEQYF.